Below, 30 T cell receptor beta chains from the same sample are listed, as sequenced in a study of neurological immune-mediated disorders. From the 5' RACE reads, TCRdb called clonotypes with MiXCR, one entry per CDR3 protein. The sample lists tens of thousands of distinct CDR3 sequences, roughly 13% occurring once. The sequencing sample was made of PBMCs. These receptors were collected from a woman aged 45-59 years with HTLV-1-associated myelopathy (HAM/TSP).

In this sample, this clonotype turned up once. V and J are TRBV5-1 and TRBJ1-4, with TRBD1 matching 10 bases. Per germline, CDR1 SGHRS and CDR2 YFSETQ. This CDR3 is 17 amino acids long. This CDR3 is CATSSWLRGTGDEKLFF. CDR3 coding DNA: TGCGCTACCAGCTCGTGGCTAAGAGGGACAGGGGATGAAAAACTGTTTTTT.

This clonotype was recorded many times. V gene TRBV5-1 combines with J gene TRBJ1-5; the D gene is possibly TRBD1 (6 bases). Germline CDR1 reads SGHRS; CDR2 reads YFSETQ. The CDR3 covers 14 residues. Trimming removed 4 bases from V and 3 bases from J, with 11 bases in between. The CDR3 DNA reads TGCGCCAGCAGCCCGGACAGTTTCAATCAGCCCCAGCATTTT. This gives the protein CASSPDSFNQPQHF.

This clonotype was counted ten times or more. The genes are TRBV29-1 and TRBJ2-7; 8 bases are a match to TRBD1. There are 12 residues in the CDR3. Germline values: CDR1 SQVTM, CDR2 ANQGSEA. The V segment lost 4 bases and the J segment 6 bases; nucleotides outside the gene matches: 5. DNA of the CDR3: TGCAGCGTTGGTGGACAGGGTCGCGAGCAGTACTTC. Translated: CSVGGQGREQYF.

This clonotype was counted at least ten times. The chain joins TRBV2 to TRBJ1-4; no firm D call. The CDR3 is 11 amino acids. V lost 10 bases, J lost 8 bases, and 11 bases lay in between. Looked up from germline, CDR1 is SNHLY and CDR2 is FYNNEI. The CDR3 loop reads CATRTREKLFF. The CDR3 DNA reads TGTGCCACCCGCACCCGGGAAAAACTGTTTTTT.

The sample holds many counts of this clonotype. This rearrangement joins TRBV20-1 to TRBJ1-1, with D hard to call. CDR3 length: 13 amino acids. The germline CDR1 and CDR2 sequences are DFQATT and SNEGSKA (reference sequence). V gave up 2 bases and J gave up 6 bases, with 13 bases separating them. This CDR3 reads CSARRAGMAEAFF. The CDR3 bases are TGCAGTGCTAGACGCGCGGGGATGGCTGAAGCTTTCTTT.

Only a few counts were recorded for this clonotype. The chain links TRBV15 to TRBJ1-5, with 12 bases fitting TRBD1. CDR3 size: 20 residues. The V gene end was trimmed by 3 bases and the J gene end by 4 bases; junction bases not matched to a gene: 16. Germline V gene sequence: CDR1 LNHNV, CDR2 YYDKDF (reference sequence). CDR3 in amino acids: CATSRTRVPGQGAWNQPQHF. The CDR3 nucleotides read TGTGCCACCAGCAGGACTCGGGTCCCGGGACAGGGGGCATGGAATCAGCCCCAGCATTTT.

This clonotype was seen repeatedly, ten times or more. The chain links TRBV25-1 to TRBJ2-2, with D unclear. The germline gives CDR1 MGHDK, CDR2 SYGVNS. Trimming shortened V by 3 bases and J by 5 bases, and 7 bases separated the two germline ends. The CDR3 extends over 13 amino acids. CDR3 sequence (DNA): TGTGCCAGCAGTGATGGGCAGACCGGGGAGCTGTTTTTT. As protein: CASSDGQTGELFF.

This clonotype was seen repeatedly, ten times or more. The chain couples TRBV7-2 to TRBJ2-7; D not certain. The CDR3 length is 13 residues. Germline lookup yields CDR1 SGHTA and CDR2 FQGNSA. Trimming cost V 1 base and J 7 bases, with 11 bases left between them. This CDR3 is CASSLVLSGEQYF. CDR3 coding DNA: TGTGCCAGCAGCTTAGTCCTTTCGGGTGAGCAGTACTTC.

At least ten counts were recorded for this clonotype. V is TRBV10-3 and J is TRBJ2-1, with a tentative D call TRBD2 (6 bases). The CDR3 runs to 13 residues. With 8 bases removed from V and 4 bases from J, the gap between germline ends came to 12 bases. Germline V CDR1 and CDR2: ENHRY, SYGVKD. CDR3 coding DNA: TGTGCCATCTCGGGGGAGCGGTACAATGAGCAGTTCTTC. Translating it yields CAISGERYNEQFF.

This clonotype was counted many times. The V call is TRBV3-1, the J call TRBJ1-1, with a weak D call TRBD1 (5 bases). The CDR3 runs 14 residues. Trimming pared 2 bases from V and 5 bases from J, leaving 12 bases between. Germline CDR1 is LGHDT and CDR2 is YNNKEL (reference sequence). The CDR3 bases are TGTGCCAGCAGCCAATCCCAGGGTAGGACTGAAGCTTTCTTT. This gives the protein CASSQSQGRTEAFF.

This clonotype was seen at least ten times. The chain couples TRBV10-1 to TRBJ2-3; 9 nucleotides line up with TRBD2. The trim removed 2 bases at V and 6 bases at J, leaving 0 bases unmatched. This CDR3 has 13 residues. Looked up from germline, CDR1 is WNHNN and CDR2 is SYGVQD (reference sequence). In nucleotides, the CDR3 is TGCGCCAGCAGTGAGGGACTAGCGGATACGCAGTATTTT. Amino acid sequence: CASSEGLADTQYF.

To note about this clonotype: A much larger clonotype is one base distant, so this may be a read error. The chain couples TRBV5-4 to TRBJ2-3; 8 nucleotides align to TRBD2. The CDR3 consists of 16 residues. With 2 bases clipped from V and 5 bases from J, the junction kept 10 bases outside the gene matches. Germline V gene data show CDR1 as SGHNT and CDR2 as YYREEE (reference sequence). The CDR3 DNA follows: TGTGCCAGCAGCTTTGGTAGCGGGGCGGCGGAAGATACGCAGTATTTT. Residues: CASSFGSGAAEDTQYF.

This clonotype was seen many times. This chain joins TRBV4-3 and TRBJ2-2, with D maybe TRBD1 (5 bases). The CDR3 has 16 residues. Trimming cost V 0 bases and J 4 bases, with 12 bases left between them. Germline lookup yields CDR1 LGHNA and CDR2 YSLEER. The chain's CDR3 is CASSQEVGRFTGELFF. In nucleotides, the CDR3 is TGCGCCAGCAGCCAAGAAGTGGGGCGCTTCACCGGGGAGCTGTTTTTT.

This clonotype was detected many times. V is TRBV5-1 and J is TRBJ2-7; TRBD1 might be the D (6 bases). CDR3 length: 13 residues. The germline CDR1 and CDR2 sequences are SGHRS and YFSETQ. V lost 2 bases and J 5 bases, leaving 11 bases between the germline ends. Here the CDR3 reads CASSLQGKDEQYV. In DNA form, the CDR3 reads TGCGCCAGCAGCTTACAGGGAAAGGACGAGCAGTACGTC.

This clonotype was counted at least ten times. V and J are TRBV24-1 and TRBJ2-1; D unclear. The germline CDR1 and CDR2 sequences are KGHDR and SFDVKD. V gave up 5 bases and J gave up 8 bases, with 6 bases separating them. The CDR3 has 11 amino acids. CDR3 nucleotide sequence: TGTGCCACCAGTGTTGCGCATGAGCAGTTCTTC. Encoded protein: CATSVAHEQFF.

This clonotype was detected ten times or more. The chain has TRBV20-1 and TRBJ2-3, with D perhaps being TRBD1 or TRBD2 (6 bases each). From germline, CDR1 is DFQATT and CDR2 SNEGSKA (reference sequence). This CDR3 contains 16 residues. Trimming took off 1 base at V and 0 bases at J, with 14 bases between the two ends. The CDR3 loop is CSARGVGGRSTDTQYF. CDR3 nucleotide sequence: TGCAGTGCTAGAGGAGTGGGGGGCCGAAGCACAGATACGCAGTATTTT.

Many counts were recorded for this clonotype. Germline and junction disagree at one end, which may indicate a read error. J is TRBJ2-2 and V is TRBV7-7; possibly TRBD1 for D (6 bases). Germline V CDR1 and CDR2: SSHAT, FNYEAQ (reference sequence). The CDR3 contains 16 residues. CDR3 sequence (DNA): TGTGCTAGCAGCTTAGTTCAGGGGACGAACACCGGGGAGCTGTTTTTT. This encodes CASSLVQGTNTGELFF.

This clonotype was observed many times. The gene calls are TRBV10-3 and TRBJ2-1, with D uncertain. The CDR3 is made up of 14 amino acids. Trimming removed 8 bases from V and 0 bases from J, with 11 bases in between. Germline V gene lookup returns CDR1 ENHRY and CDR2 SYGVKD. In DNA form, the CDR3 reads TGTGCCATCGCCCCCGTTAGCTCCTACAATGAGCAGTTCTTC. The encoded protein is CAIAPVSSYNEQFF.

This clonotype was detected many times. The genes are TRBV5-1 and TRBJ1-3; possibly TRBD1 for D (5 bases). V was clipped by 5 bases and J by 0 bases, with 12 bases between them. This CDR3 contains 15 residues. Germline V lookup: CDR1 SGHRS, CDR2 YFSETQ. The CDR3 bases are TGCGCCAGCAGGCCGCGGGACTCCTCTGGAAACACCATATATTTT. Translated: CASRPRDSSGNTIYF.

This clonotype has ten or more counts. The chain combines TRBV12-3 or TRBV12-4 with TRBJ1-1; D gene ambiguous. V shed 2 bases and J shed 7 bases, with 8 bases lying between them. This CDR3 comprises 12 residues. The CDR3 loop is CASSLNGIEAFF. The CDR3 DNA sequence: TGTGCCAGCAGTTTAAATGGAATTGAAGCTTTCTTT.

This clonotype was counted ten times or more. The chain links TRBV11-2 to TRBJ1-1, with D perhaps matching TRBD1 (5 bases). V was trimmed by 5 bases and J by 6 bases, leaving 13 bases between them. In germline, CDR1 is SGHAT, CDR2 FQNNGV. The CDR3 covers 13 residues. CDR3 coding DNA: TGTGCCAGCAGCCCAACGGGACTTTCTGAAGCTTTCTTT. It specifies CASSPTGLSEAFF.

This clonotype was seen at least ten times. The rearrangement joins TRBV5-6 to TRBJ1-2; perhaps TRBD1 as D (5 bases). Germline CDR1 reads SGHDT; CDR2 reads YYEEEE. V was clipped by 7 bases and J by 6 bases, with 16 bases between them. The CDR3 has 13 amino acids. The CDR3 coding sequence is TGTGCCAGCGCTATTGGCCGGGGGAATGGCTACACCTTC. It encodes CASAIGRGNGYTF.

This clonotype was detected ten times or more. The J gene is TRBJ1-2, the V gene TRBV7-9; 12 bases are shared with TRBD1. CDR3 length: 16 amino acids. J lost 4 bases, V lost 2 bases, and 5 bases had no gene match. Germline values: CDR1 SEHNR, CDR2 FQNEAQ (reference sequence). The CDR3 coding sequence is TGTGCCAGCAGCTTAAGCGGGACAGGGGGCTTCTATGGCTACACCTTC. Protein sequence: CASSLSGTGGFYGYTF.

This clonotype has at least ten counts. The chain couples TRBV25-1 to TRBJ1-1, with a tentative D call TRBD1 (5 bases). This CDR3 is 15 amino acids long. Between the trimmed V and J ends, which lost 5 bases and 1 base, there was a span of 14 bases. In germline, CDR1 is MGHDK, CDR2 SYGVNS. CDR3 amino acids: CASSTARQPNTEAFF. The CDR3 coding sequence is TGTGCCAGCAGTACGGCTCGACAGCCGAACACTGAAGCTTTCTTT.

Ten or more counts support this clonotype. The chain employs TRBV12-3 or TRBV12-4 and TRBJ1-5, with D possibly TRBD1 on 5 matching bases. V lost 7 bases and J lost 4, with 11 bases in between. CDR3 size: 13 residues. This CDR3 is CASTPDSNQPQHF. CDR3 nucleotides: TGTGCCAGCACCCCCGACAGTAATCAGCCCCAGCATTTT.

In this sample, this clonotype turned up many times. CDR3: CASSLALRQGGGDTQYF. As DNA, the CDR3 is TGTGCCAGCAGTTTAGCGCTAAGACAGGGGGGGGGAGATACGCAGTATTTT. The V call is TRBV12-3 or TRBV12-4, the J call TRBJ2-3, with 9 bases that match TRBD1. J gave up 5 bases and V 0 bases, and 9 bases lay outside the gene matches. CDR3 length equals 17 residues.

This clonotype was counted at least ten times. The chain combines TRBV7-3 with TRBJ2-1; no firm D call. With 8 bases removed from V and 7 bases from J, the gap between germline ends came to 12 bases. CDR3 length: 12 residues. The germline CDR1 and CDR2 sequences are SGHTA and FQGTGA. The CDR3 nucleotides read TGTGCCAGCGGCGTGGTTTCTAATGAGCAGTTCTTC. Translation gives CASGVVSNEQFF.

This clonotype was seen at least ten times. The rearrangement links TRBV6-2 or TRBV6-3 to TRBJ2-2; 9 bases line up with TRBD1. The CDR3 extends over 15 amino acids. Trimming removed 2 bases from V and 5 bases from J; junction bases left unmatched: 3. In germline, CDR1 is MNHEY, CDR2 SVGEGT. DNA of the CDR3: TGTGCCAGCAGTTACGGGGACAGGGAAACCGGGGAGCTGTTTTTT. Translated: CASSYGDRETGELFF.

Many counts were recorded for this clonotype. The rearrangement uses TRBV19 and TRBJ1-2, with a weak D call TRBD1 (5 bases). The CDR3 has 16 amino acids. The V end lost 6 bases, the J end lost 3 bases, and 20 bases lay between the germline ends. From germline, CDR1 is LNHDA and CDR2 SQIVND (reference sequence). As DNA, the CDR3 is TGTGCCAGTAGCGCTACGGGATTTTGGGGCCACTATGGCTACACCTTC. It translates to CASSATGFWGHYGYTF.

Many counts were recorded for this clonotype. The chain links TRBV10-3 to TRBJ2-3, with no clear D. CDR1 is ENHRY, CDR2 SYGVKD, per germline. This CDR3 has 13 residues. V lost 4 bases to trimming and J lost 0 bases, with 5 bases between them. DNA of the CDR3: TGTGCCATCAGTGGAGACAGCACAGATACGCAGTATTTT. It yields the protein CAISGDSTDTQYF.